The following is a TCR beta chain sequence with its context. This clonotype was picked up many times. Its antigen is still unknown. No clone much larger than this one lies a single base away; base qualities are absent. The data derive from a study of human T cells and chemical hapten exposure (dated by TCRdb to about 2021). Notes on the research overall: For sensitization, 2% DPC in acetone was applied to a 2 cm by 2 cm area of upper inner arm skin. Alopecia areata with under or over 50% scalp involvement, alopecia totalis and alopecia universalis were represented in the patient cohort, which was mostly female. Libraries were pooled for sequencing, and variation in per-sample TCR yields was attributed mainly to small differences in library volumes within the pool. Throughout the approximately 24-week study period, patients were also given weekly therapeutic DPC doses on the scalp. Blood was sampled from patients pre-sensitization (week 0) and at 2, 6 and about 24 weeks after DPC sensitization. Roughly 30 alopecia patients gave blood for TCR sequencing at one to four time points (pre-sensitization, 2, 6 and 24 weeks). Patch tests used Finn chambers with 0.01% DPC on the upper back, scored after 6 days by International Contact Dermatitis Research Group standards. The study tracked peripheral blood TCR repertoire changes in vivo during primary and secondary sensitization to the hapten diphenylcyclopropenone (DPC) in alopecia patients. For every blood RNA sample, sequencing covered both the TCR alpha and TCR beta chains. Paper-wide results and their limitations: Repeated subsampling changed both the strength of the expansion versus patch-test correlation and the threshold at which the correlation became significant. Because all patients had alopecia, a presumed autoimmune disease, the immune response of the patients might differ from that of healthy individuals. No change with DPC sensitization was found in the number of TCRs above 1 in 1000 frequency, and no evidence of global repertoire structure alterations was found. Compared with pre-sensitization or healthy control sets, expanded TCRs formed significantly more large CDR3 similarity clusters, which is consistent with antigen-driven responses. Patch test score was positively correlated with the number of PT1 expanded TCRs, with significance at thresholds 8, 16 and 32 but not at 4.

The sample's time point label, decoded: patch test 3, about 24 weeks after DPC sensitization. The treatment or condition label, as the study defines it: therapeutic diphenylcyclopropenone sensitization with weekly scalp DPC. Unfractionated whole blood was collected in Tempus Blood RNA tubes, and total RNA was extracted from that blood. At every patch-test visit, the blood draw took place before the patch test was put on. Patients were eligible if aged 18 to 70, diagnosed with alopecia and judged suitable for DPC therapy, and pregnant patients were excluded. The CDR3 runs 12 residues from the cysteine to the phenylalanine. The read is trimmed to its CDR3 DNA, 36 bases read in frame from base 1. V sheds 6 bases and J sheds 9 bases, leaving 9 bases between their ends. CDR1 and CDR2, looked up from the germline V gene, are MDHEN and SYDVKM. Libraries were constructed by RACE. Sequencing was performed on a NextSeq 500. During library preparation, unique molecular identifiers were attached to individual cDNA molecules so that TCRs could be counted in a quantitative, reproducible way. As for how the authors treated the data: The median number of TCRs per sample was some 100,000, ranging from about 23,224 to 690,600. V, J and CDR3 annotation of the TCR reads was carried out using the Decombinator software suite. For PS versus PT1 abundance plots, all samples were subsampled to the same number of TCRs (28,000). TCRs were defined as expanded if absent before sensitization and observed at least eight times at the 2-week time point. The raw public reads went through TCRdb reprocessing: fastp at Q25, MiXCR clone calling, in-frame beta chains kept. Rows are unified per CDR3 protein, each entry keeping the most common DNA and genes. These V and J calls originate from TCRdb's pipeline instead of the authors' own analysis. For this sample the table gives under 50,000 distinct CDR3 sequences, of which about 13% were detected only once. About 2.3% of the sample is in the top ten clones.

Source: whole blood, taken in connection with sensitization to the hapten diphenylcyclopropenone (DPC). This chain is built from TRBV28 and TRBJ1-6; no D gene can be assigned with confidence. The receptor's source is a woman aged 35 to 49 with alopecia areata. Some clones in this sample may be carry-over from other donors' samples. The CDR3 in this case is CASSQQSSPLHF. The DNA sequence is TGTGCCAGCAGCCAACAGAGTTCACCCCTCCACTTT.